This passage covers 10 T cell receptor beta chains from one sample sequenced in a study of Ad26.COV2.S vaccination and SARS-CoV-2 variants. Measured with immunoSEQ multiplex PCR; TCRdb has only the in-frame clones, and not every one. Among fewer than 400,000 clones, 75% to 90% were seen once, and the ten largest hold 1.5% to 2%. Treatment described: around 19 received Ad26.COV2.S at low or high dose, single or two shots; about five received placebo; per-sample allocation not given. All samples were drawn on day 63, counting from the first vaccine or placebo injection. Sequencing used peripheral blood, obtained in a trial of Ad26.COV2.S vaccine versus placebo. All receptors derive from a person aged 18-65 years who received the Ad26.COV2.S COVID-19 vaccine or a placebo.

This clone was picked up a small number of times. The CDR3 loop reads CASSQGTGHTDTQYF. CDR3 DNA: TGTGCCAGCAGCCAGGGGACAGGGCACACAGATACGCAGTATTTT. V and J are TRBV3-1 (or the pseudogene TRBV3-2) and TRBJ2-3; the match to TRBD1 covers 9 bases. Trimming took 3 bases from V and 2 from J; bases not matched to a gene: 3. Germline CDR1 LGHDT, CDR2 YNNKEL (reference sequence). This CDR3 is built from 15 residues.

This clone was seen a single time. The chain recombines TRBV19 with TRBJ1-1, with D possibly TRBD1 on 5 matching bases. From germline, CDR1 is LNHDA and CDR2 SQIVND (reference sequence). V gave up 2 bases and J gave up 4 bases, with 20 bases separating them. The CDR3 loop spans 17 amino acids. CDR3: CASSISSSGRGVTEAFF. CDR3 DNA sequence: TGTGCCAGTAGTATATCGTCGTCAGGGCGGGGGGTCACTGAAGCTTTCTTT.

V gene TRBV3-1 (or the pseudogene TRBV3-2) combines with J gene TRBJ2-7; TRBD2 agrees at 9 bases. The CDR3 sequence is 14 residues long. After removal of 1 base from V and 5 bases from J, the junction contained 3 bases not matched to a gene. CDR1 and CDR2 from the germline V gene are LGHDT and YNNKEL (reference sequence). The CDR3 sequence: CASSQVPSGNEQYF. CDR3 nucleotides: TGTGCCAGCAGCCAAGTTCCTAGCGGGAACGAGCAGTACTTC.

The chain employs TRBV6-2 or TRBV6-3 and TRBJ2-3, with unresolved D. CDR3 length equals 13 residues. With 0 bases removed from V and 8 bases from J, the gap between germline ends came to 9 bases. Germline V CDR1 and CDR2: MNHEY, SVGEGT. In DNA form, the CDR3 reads TGTGCCAGCAGTTACTCCGATTTGGCTACGCAGTATTTT. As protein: CASSYSDLATQYF.

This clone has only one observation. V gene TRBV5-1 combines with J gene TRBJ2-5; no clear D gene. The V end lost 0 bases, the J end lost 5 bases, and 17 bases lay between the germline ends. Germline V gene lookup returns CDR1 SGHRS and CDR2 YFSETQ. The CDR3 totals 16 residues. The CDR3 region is CASSLGGTPRSETQYF. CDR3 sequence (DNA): TGCGCCAGCAGCTTGGGAGGCACGCCTCGGTCGGAGACCCAGTACTTC.

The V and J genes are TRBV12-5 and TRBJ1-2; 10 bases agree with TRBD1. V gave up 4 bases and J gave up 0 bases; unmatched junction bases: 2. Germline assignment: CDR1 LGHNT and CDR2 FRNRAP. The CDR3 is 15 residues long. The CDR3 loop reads CASGSGTGANYGYTF. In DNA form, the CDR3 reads TGTGCTAGTGGTTCCGGGACAGGGGCTAACTATGGCTACACCTTC. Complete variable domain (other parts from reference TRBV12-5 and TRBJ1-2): DARVTQTPRHKVTEMGQEVTMRCQPILGHNTVFWYRQTMMQGLELLAYFRNRAPLDDSGMPKDRFSAEMPDATLATLKIQPSEPRDSAVYFCASGSGTGANYGYTFGSGTRLTVV.

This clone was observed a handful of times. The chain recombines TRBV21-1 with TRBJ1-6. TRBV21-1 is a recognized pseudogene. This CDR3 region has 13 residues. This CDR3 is CASSSRFVSPLHF. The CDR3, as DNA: TGTGCCAGCAGCTCCCGCTTTGTTTCACCCCTCCACTTT.

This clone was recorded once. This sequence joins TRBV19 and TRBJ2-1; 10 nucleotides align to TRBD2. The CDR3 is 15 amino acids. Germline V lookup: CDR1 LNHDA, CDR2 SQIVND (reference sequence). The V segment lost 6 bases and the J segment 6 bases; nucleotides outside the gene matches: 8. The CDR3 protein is CASRRKAGGLNEQFF. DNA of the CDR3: TGTGCCAGTAGGAGGAAAGCGGGAGGGCTCAATGAGCAGTTCTTC.

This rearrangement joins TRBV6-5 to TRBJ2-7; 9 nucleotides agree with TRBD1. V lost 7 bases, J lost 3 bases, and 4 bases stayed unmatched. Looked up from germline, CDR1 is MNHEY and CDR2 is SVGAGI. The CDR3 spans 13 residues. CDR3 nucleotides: TGTGCCAGCATTCGACAGGGGGGCTACGAGCAGTACTTC. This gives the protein CASIRQGGYEQYF.

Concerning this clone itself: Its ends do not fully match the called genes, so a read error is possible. The CDR3 is CASSYREGSNEQYF. CDR3 nucleotides: TGTGCCAGCAGTTACCGGGAGGGCTCCAACGAGCAGTACTTC. The chain is built from TRBV5-4 and TRBJ2-7; 8 bases line up with TRBD2. From germline, CDR1 is SGHNT and CDR2 YYREEE (reference sequence). The CDR3 consists of 14 residues.